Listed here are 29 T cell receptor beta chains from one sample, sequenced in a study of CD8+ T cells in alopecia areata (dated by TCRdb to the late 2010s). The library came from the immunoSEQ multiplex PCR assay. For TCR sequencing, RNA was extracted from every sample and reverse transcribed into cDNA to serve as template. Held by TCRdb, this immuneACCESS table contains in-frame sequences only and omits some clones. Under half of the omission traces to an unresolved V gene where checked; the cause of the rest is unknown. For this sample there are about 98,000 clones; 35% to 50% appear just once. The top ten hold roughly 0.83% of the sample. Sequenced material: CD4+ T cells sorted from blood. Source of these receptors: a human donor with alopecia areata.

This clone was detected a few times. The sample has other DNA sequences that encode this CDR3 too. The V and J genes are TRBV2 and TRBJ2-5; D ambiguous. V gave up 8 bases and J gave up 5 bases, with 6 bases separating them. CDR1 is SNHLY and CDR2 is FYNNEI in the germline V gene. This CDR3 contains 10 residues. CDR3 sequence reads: CASSEETQYF. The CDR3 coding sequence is TGTGCCAGCTCGGAGGAGACCCAGTACTTC.

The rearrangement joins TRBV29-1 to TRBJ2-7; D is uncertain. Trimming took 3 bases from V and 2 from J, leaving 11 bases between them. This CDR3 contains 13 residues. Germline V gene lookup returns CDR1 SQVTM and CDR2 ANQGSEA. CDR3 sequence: CSVEGPTAYEQYF. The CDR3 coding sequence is TGCAGCGTTGAGGGTCCCACCGCCTACGAGCAGTACTTC.

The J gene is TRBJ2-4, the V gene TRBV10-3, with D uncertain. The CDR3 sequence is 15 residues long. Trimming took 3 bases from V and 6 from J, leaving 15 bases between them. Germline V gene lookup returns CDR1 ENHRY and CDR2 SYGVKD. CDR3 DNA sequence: TGTGCCATCAGTGATACTACTACGTCCTTAAACATTCAGTACTTC. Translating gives CAISDTTTSLNIQYF.

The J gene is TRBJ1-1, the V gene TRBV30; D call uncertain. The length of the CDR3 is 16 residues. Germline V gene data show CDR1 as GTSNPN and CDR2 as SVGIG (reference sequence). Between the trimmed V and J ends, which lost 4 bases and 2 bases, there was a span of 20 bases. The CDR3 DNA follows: TGTGCCTGGATGTCTCTGCCAGGAGCCCTTAACACTGAAGCTTTCTTT. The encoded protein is CAWMSLPGALNTEAFF.

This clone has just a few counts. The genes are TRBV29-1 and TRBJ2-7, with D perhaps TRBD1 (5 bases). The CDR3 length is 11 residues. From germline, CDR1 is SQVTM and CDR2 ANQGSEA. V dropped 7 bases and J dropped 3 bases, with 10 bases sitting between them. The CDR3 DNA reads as TGCAGCGGTCAGGGTAACTACGAGCAGTACTTC. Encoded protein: CSGQGNYEQYF.

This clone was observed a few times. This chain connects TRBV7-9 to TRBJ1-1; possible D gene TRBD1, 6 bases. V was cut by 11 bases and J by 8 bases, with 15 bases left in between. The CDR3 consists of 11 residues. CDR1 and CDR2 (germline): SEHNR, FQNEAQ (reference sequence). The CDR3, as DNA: TGTGCCTCCAGGGAGGACAGCGAAGCTTTCTTT. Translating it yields CASREDSEAFF.

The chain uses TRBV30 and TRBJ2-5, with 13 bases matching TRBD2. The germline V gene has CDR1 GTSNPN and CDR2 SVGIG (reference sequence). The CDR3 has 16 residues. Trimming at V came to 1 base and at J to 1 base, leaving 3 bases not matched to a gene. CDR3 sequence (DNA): TGTGCCTGGAGTGGACTAGCGGGGGGTAGCCAAGAGACCCAGTACTTC. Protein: CAWSGLAGGSQETQYF.

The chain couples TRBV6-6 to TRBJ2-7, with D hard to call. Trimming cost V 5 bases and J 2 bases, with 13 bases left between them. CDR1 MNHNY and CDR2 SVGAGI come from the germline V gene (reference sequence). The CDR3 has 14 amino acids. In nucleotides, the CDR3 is TGTGCCAGCAGTACGACGGTGACGACCTACGAGCAGTACTTC. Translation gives CASSTTVTTYEQYF.

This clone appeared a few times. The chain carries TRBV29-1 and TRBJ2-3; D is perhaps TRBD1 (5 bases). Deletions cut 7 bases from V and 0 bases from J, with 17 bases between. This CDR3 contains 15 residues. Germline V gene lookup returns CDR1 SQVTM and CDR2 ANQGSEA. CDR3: CSGSGQTTSTDTQYF. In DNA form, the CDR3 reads TGCAGCGGATCCGGACAAACAACTAGCACAGATACGCAGTATTTT.

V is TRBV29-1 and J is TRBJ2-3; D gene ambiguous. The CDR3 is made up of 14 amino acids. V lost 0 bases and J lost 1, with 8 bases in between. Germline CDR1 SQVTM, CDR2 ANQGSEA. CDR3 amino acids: CSVEEAPGTDTQYF. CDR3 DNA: TGCAGCGTTGAAGAGGCACCTGGCACAGATACGCAGTATTTT.

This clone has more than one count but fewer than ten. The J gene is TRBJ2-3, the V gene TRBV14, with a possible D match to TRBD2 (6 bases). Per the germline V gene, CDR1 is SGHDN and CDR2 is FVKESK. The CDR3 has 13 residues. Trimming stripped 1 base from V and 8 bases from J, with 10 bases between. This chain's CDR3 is CASSQARDSTQYF. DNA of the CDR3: TGTGCCAGCAGCCAAGCCCGGGACTCTACGCAGTATTTT. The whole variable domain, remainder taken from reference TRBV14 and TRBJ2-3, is EAGVTQFPSHSVIEKGQTVTLRCDPISGHDNLYWYRRVMGKEIKFLLHFVKESKQDESGMPNNRFLAERTGGTYSTLKVQPAELEDSGVYFCASSQARDSTQYFGPGTRLTVL.

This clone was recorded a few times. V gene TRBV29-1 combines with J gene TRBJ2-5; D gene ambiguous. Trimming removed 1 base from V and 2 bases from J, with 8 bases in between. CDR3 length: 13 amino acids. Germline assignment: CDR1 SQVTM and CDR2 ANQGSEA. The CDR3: CSVEGTVQETQYF. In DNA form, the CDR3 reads TGCAGCGTTGAAGGGACGGTTCAAGAGACCCAGTACTTC. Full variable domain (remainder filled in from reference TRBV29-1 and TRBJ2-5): SAVISQKPSRDICQRGTSLTIQCQVDSQVTMMFWYRQQPGQSLTLIATANQGSEATYESGFVIDKFPISRPNLTFSTLTVSNMSPEDSSIYLCSVEGTVQETQYFGPGTRLLVL.

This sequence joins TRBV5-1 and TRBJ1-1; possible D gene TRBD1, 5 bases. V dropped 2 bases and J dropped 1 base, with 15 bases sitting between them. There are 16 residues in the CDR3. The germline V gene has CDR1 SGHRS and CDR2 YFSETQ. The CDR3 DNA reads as TGCGCCAGCAGCTTTACACCGGGACCCAGGAACACTGAAGCTTTCTTT. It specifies CASSFTPGPRNTEAFF.

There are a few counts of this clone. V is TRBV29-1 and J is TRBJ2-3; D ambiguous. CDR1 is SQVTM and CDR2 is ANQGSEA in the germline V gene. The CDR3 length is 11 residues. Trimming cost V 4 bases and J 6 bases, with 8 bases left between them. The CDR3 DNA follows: TGCAGCGTTGTGCTGGGGGATACGCAGTATTTT. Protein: CSVVLGDTQYF.

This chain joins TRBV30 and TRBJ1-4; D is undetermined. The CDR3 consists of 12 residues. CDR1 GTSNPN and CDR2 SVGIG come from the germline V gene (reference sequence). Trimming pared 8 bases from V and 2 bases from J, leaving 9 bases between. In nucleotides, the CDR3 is TGTGCCGGGATGGGGACTAATGAAAAACTGTTTTTT. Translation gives CAGMGTNEKLFF.

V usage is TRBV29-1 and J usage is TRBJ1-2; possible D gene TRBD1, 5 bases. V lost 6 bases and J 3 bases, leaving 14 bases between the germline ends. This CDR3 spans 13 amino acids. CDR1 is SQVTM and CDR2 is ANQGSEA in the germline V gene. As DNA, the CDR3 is TGCAGCGTCGGGGCCTCAAGAGACTATGGCTACACCTTC. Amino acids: CSVGASRDYGYTF.

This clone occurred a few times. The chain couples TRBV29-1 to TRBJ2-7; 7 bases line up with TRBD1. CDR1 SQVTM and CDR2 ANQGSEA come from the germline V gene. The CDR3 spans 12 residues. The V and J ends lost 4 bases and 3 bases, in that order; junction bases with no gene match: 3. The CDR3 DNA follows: TGCAGCGTTGGACAGGGCCGCTACGAGCAGTACTTC. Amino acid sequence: CSVGQGRYEQYF.

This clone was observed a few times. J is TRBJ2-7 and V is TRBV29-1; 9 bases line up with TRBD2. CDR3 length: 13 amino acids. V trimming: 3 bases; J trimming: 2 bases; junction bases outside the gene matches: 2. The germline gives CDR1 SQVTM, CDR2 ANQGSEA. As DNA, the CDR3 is TGCAGCGTTGATGCTAGCGGGACCTACGAGCAGTACTTC. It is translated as CSVDASGTYEQYF.

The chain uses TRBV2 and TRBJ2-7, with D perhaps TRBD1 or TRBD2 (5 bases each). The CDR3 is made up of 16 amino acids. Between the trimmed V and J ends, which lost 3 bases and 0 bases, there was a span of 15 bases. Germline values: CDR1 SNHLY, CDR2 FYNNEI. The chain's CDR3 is CASSEYGAPTSYEQYF. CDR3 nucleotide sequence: TGTGCCAGCAGTGAGTACGGGGCCCCGACCTCCTACGAGCAGTACTTC. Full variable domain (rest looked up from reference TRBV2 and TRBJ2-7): EPEVTQTPSHQVTQMGQEVILRCVPISNHLYFYWYRQILGQKVEFLVSFYNNEISEKSEIFDDQFSVERPDGSNFTLKIRSTKLEDSAMYFCASSEYGAPTSYEQYFGPGTRLTVT.

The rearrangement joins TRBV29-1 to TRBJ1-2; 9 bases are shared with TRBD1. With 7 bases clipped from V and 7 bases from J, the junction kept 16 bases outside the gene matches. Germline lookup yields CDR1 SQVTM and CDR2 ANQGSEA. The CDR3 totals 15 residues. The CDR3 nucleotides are TGCAGCGCAGGACGGCTCATGACAGGGGGTGGTGGCTACACCTTC. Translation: CSAGRLMTGGGGYTF.

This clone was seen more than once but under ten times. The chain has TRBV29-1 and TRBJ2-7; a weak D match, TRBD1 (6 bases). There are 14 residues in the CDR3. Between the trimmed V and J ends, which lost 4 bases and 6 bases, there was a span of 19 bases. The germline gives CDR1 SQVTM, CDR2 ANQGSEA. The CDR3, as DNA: TGCAGCGTTGTTTGGTGGGGGCCGGGATCCGAGCAGTACTTC. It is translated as CSVVWWGPGSEQYF.

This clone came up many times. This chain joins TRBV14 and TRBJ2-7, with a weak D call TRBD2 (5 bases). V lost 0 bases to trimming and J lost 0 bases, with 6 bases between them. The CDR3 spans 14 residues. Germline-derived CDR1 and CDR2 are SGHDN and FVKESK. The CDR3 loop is CASSQDRGSYEQYF. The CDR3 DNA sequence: TGTGCCAGCAGCCAAGATCGGGGCTCCTACGAGCAGTACTTC.

The CDR3 DNA reads as TGCAGCGTTGACAACGGAGATACGCAGTATTTT. Protein sequence: CSVDNGDTQYF. V usage is TRBV29-1 and J usage is TRBJ2-3; D remains unclear. The CDR3 loop spans 11 amino acids. V was shortened by 3 bases and J by 5 bases, with 6 bases between the two germline ends. In germline, CDR1 is SQVTM, CDR2 ANQGSEA.

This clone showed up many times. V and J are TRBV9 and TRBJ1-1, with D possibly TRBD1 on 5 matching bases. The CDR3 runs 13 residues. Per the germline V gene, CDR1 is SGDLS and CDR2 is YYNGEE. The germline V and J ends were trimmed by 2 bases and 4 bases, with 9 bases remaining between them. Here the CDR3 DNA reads TGTGCCAGCAGCGTCGGGACGGGCACTGAAGCTTTCTTT. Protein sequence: CASSVGTGTEAFF.

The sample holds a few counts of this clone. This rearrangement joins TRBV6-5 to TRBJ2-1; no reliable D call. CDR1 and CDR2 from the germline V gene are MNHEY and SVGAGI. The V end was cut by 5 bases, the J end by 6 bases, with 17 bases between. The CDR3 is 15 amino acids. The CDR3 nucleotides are TGTGCCAGCAGTAGAAAGGCTGCCCCAGTCAATGAGCAGTTCTTC. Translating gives CASSRKAAPVNEQFF.

The DNA of the CDR3 is TGTGCCAGCAGTTTCCGCTGGGGGTTTGTCGCCTACGAGCAGTACTTC. It yields the protein CASSFRWGFVAYEQYF. The chain has TRBV28 and TRBJ2-7, with D perhaps given as TRBD1 or TRBD2 (5 bases each). The ends were cut back, 3 bases at V and 2 bases at J, with 17 bases in the middle. Germline V lookup: CDR1 MDHEN, CDR2 SYDVKM. CDR3 length: 16 amino acids.

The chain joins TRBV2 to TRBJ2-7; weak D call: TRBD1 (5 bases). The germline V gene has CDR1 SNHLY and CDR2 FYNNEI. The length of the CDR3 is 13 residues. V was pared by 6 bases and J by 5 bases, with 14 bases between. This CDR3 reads CASSSDIFNEQYF. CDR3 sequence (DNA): TGTGCCAGCAGCTCGGACATCTTCAACGAGCAGTACTTC.

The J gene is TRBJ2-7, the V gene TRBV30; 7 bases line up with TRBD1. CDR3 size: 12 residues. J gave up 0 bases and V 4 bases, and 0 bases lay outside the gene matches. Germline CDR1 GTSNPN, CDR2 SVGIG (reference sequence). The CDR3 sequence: CAWNRGSYEQYF. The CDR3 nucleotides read TGTGCCTGGAACAGGGGCTCCTACGAGCAGTACTTC.

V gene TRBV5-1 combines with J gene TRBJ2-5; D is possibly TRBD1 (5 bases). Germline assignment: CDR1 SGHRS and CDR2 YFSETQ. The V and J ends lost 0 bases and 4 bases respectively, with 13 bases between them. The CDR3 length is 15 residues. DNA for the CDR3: TGCGCCAGCAGCTTGGTAGGGGCGTCTCGAGAGACCCAGTACTTC. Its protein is CASSLVGASRETQYF.